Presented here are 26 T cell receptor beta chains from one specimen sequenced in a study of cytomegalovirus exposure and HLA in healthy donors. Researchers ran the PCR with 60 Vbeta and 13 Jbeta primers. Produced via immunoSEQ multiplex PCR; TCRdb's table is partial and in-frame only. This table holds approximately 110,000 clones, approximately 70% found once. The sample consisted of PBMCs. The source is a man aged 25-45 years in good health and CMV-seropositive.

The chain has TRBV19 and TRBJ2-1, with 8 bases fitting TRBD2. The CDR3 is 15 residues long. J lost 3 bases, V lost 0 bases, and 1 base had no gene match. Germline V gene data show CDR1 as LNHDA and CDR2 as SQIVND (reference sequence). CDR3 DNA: TGTGCCAGTAGTATAGAAGCGGGAGTCTACAATGAGCAGTTCTTC. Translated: CASSIEAGVYNEQFF.

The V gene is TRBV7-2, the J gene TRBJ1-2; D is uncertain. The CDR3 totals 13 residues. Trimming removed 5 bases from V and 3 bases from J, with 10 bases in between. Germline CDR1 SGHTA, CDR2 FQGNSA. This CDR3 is CASSPEEYYGYTF. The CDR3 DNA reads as TGTGCCAGCAGCCCCGAGGAGTACTATGGCTACACCTTC.

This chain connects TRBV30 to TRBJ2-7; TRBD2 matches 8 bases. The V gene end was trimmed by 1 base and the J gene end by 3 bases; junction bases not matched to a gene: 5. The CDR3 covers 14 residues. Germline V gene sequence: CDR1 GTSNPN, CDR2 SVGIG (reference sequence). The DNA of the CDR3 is TGTGCCTGGAGTGCGAGCGGGGGCGGCTACGAGCAGTACTTC. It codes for CAWSASGGGYEQYF.

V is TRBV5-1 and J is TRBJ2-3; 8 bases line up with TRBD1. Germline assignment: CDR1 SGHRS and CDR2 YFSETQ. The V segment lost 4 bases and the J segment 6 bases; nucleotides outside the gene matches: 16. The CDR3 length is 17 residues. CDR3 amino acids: CASSPSLGQGSSDTQYF. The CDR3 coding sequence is TGCGCCAGCAGCCCCTCCTTAGGACAGGGATCAAGTGATACGCAGTATTTT.

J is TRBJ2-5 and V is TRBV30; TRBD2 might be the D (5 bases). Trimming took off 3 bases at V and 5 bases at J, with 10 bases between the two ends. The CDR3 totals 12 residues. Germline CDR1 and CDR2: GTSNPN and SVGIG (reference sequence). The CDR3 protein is CAWSDSGETQYF. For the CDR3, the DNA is TGTGCCTGGAGCGATTCGGGGGAGACCCAGTACTTC.

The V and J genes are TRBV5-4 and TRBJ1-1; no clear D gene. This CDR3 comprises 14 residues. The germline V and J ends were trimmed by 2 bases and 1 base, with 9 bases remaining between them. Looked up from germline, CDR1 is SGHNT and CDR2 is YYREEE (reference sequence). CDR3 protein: CASSFSYENTEAFF. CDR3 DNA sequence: TGTGCCAGCAGCTTCTCCTATGAGAACACTGAAGCTTTCTTT.

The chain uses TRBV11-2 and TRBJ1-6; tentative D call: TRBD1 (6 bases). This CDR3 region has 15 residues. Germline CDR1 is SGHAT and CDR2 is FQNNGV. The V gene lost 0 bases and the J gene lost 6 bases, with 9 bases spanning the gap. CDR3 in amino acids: CASSLEAGVNSPLHF. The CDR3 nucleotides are TGTGCCAGCAGCTTAGAAGCAGGGGTTAATTCACCCCTCCACTTT.

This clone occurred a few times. The DNA for the CDR3 is TGCGCCAGCAGCTTGGAGGACAAAAAAGCTTTCTTT. Its translation is CASSLEDKKAFF. The rearrangement uses TRBV5-1 and TRBJ1-1, with D possibly matching TRBD1 (5 bases). The V end was cut by 0 bases, the J end by 9 bases, with 9 bases between. CDR1 SGHRS and CDR2 YFSETQ come from the germline V gene. The CDR3 is 12 amino acids.

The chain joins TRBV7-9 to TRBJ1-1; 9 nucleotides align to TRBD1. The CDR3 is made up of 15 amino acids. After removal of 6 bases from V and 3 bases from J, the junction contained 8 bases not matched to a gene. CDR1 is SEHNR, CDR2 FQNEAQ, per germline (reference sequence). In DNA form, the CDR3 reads TGTGCCAGCAGTCCACAGGGGGCTAGGTACACTGAAGCTTTCTTT. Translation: CASSPQGARYTEAFF.

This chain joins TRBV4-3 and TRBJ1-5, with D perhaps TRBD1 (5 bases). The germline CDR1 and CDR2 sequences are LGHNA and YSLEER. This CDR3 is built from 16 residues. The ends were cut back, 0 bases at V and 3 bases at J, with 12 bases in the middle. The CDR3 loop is CASSQDRTTDNQPQHF. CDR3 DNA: TGCGCCAGCAGCCAAGATCGTACGACAGACAATCAGCCCCAGCATTTT.

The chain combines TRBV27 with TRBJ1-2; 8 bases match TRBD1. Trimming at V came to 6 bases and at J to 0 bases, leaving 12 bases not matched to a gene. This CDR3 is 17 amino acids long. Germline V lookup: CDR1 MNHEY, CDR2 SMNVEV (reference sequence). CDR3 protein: CASSPHDRGKANYGYTF. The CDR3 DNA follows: TGTGCCAGCAGCCCCCACGACAGGGGTAAGGCTAACTATGGCTACACCTTC.

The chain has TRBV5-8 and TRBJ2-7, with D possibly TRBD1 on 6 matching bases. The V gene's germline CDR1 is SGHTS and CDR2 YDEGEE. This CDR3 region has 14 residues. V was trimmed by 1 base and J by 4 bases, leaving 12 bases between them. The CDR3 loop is CASSLNRDSYEQYV. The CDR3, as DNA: TGTGCCAGCAGCTTGAACAGGGATTCTTACGAGCAGTACGTC.

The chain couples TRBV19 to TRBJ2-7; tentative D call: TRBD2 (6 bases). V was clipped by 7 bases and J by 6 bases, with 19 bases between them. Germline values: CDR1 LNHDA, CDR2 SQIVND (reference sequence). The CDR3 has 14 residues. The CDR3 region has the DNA TGTGCCAGTAAAAAAGTCGCGGGAACGAGCGAGCAGTACGTC. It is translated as CASKKVAGTSEQYV.

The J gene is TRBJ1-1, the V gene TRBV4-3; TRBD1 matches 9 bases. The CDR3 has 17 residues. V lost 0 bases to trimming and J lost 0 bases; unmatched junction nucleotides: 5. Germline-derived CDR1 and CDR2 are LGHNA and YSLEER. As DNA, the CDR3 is TGCGCCAGCAGCCAAGATGGGACAGGGTCGATGAACACTGAAGCTTTCTTT. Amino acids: CASSQDGTGSMNTEAFF.

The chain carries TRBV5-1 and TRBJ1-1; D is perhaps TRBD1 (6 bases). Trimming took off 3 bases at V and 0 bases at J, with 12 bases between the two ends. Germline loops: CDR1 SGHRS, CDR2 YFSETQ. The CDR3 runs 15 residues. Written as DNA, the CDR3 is TGCGCCAGCAGCTCTTCAGGACAGTTGAACACTGAAGCTTTCTTT. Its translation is CASSSSGQLNTEAFF.

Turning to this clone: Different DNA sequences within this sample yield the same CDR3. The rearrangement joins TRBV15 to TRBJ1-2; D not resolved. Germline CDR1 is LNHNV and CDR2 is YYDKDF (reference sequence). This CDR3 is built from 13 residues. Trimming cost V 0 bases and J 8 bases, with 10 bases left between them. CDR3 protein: CATSREEGDGYTF. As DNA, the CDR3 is TGTGCCACCAGCAGAGAGGAGGGAGACGGCTACACCTTC.

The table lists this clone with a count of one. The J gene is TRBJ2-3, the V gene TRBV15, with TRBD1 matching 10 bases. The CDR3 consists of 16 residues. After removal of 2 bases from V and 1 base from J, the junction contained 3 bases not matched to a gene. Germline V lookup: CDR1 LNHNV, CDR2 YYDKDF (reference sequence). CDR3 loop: CATSRRQGARTDTQYF. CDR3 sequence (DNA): TGTGCCACCAGCAGACGACAGGGGGCCCGCACAGATACGCAGTATTTT.

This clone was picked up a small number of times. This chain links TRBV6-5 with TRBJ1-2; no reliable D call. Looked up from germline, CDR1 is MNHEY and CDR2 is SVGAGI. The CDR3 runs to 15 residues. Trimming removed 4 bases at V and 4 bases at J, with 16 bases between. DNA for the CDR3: TGTGCCAGCAGTTCCCCGAGGGTTGCCAGCTATGGCTACACCTTC. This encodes CASSSPRVASYGYTF.

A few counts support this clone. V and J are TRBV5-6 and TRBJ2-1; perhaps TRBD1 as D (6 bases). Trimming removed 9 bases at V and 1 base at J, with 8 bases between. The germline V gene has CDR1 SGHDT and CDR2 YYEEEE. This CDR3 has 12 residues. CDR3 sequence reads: CATTGSYNEQFF. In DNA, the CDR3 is TGTGCCACTACAGGGTCCTACAATGAGCAGTTCTTC.

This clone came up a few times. CDR3 amino acids: CSVPVGGDNEQFF. Here the CDR3 DNA reads TGCAGCGTTCCAGTCGGAGGTGACAATGAGCAGTTCTTC. V gene TRBV29-1 combines with J gene TRBJ2-1; D is perhaps TRBD2 (5 bases). This CDR3 contains 13 residues. Trimming took 5 bases from V and 5 from J, leaving 13 bases between them. The germline CDR1 and CDR2 sequences are SQVTM and ANQGSEA.

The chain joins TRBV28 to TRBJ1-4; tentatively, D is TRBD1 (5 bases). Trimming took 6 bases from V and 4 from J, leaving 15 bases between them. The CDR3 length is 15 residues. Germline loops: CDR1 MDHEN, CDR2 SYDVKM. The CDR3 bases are TGTGCCAGCAGATTACTACAGGAGATTAATGAAAAACTGTTTTTT. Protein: CASRLLQEINEKLFF.

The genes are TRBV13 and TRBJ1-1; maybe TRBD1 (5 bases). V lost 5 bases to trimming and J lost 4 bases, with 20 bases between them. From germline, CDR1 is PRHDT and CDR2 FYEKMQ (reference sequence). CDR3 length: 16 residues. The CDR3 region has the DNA TGTGCCAGCAGCCACAGGACTCTAGGGAGGAGCACTGAAGCTTTCTTT. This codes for CASSHRTLGRSTEAFF.

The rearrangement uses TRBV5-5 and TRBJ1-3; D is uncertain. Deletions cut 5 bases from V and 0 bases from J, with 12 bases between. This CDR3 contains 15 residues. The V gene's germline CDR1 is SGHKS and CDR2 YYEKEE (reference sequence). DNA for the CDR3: TGTGCCAGCAGTCCAGACACGATCTCTGGAAACACCATATATTTT. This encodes CASSPDTISGNTIYF.

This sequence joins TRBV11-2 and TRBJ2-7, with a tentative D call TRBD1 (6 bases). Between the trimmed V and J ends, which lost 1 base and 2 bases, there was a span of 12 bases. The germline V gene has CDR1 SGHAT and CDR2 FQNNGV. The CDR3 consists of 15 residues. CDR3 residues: CASSLGRDTTYEQYF. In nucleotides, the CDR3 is TGTGCCAGCAGCTTAGGACGGGACACCACCTACGAGCAGTACTTC.

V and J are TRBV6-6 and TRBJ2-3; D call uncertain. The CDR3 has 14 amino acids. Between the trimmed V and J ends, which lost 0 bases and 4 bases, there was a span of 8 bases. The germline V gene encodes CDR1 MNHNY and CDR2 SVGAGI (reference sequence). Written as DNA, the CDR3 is TGTGCCAGCAGTTACTCGGCCTCCGCAGATACGCAGTATTTT. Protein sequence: CASSYSASADTQYF.

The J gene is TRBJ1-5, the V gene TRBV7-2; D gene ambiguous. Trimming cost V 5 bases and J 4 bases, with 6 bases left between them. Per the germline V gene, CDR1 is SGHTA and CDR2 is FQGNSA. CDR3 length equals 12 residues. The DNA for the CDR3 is TGTGCCAGCAGCCCCCGGAATCAGCCCCAGCATTTT. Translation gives CASSPRNQPQHF.